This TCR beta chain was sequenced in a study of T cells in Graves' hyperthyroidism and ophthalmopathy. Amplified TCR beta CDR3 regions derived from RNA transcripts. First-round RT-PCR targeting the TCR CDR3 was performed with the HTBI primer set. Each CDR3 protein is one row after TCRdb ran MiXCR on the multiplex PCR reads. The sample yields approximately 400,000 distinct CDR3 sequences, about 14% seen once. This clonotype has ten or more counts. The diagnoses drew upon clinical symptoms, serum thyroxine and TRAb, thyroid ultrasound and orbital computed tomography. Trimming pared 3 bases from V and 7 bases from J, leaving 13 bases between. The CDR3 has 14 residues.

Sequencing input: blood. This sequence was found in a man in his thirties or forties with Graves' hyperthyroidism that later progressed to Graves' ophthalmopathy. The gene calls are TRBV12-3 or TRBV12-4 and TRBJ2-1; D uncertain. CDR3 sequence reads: CASSFLGRTNEQFF. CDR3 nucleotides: TGTGCCAGCAGTTTTCTCGGGCGCACGAATGAGCAGTTCTTC.